Each of the 17 T cell receptor beta chains below was sequenced from the same sample in a study of cytomegalovirus exposure and HLA in healthy donors. Primers: 60 Vbeta forward and 13 Jbeta reverse. Assay used: immunoSEQ multiplex PCR; TCRdb lists only in-frame clones, some missing. Among 150,000 or so clones listed, just under 75% were seen once. Sequencing was carried out using PBMCs. Receptors were obtained from a woman aged 18-35 years in good health and CMV-seronegative.

The count of this clone is one. The CDR3 bases are TGTGCCAGCAGCCCTTCGGGGGGGGGCGCATACGAGCAGTACGTC. This codes for CASSPSGGGAYEQYV. This chain joins TRBV7-9 and TRBJ2-7; the match to TRBD2 covers 8 bases. The V segment lost 5 bases and the J segment 4 bases; nucleotides outside the gene matches: 10. Germline V gene data show CDR1 as SEHNR and CDR2 as FQNEAQ (reference sequence). There are 15 residues in the CDR3.

This chain connects TRBV18 to TRBJ2-3; 8 bases fit TRBD2. The germline V gene has CDR1 KGHSH and CDR2 LQKENI. V gave up 1 base and J gave up 2 bases; unmatched junction bases: 2. This CDR3 region has 15 residues. Written as DNA, the CDR3 is TGTGCCAGCTCACCACTAGCGGGGACCACAGATACGCAGTATTTT. It yields the protein CASSPLAGTTDTQYF. Full variable domain (missing parts from reference TRBV18 and TRBJ2-3): NAGVMQNPRHLVRRRGQEARLRCSPMKGHSHVYWYRQLPEEGLKFMVYLQKENIIDESGMPKERFSAEFPKEGPSILRIQQVVRGDSAAYFCASSPLAGTTDTQYFGPGTRLTVL.

CDR3 sequence reads: CASSPGTGDKLFF. The CDR3 region has the DNA TGTGCCAGCAGCCCAGGGACAGGGGACAAACTGTTTTTT. The chain links TRBV7-2 to TRBJ1-4; 10 bases align to TRBD1. Germline CDR1 reads SGHTA; CDR2 reads FQGNSA. The length of the CDR3 is 13 residues. The J segment lost 11 bases and the V segment lost 5 bases, leaving 5 bases of the junction unmatched.

The chain combines TRBV29-1 with TRBJ2-2; D may be TRBD2 (5 bases). The length of the CDR3 is 13 residues. Germline loops: CDR1 SQVTM, CDR2 ANQGSEA. Between the trimmed V and J ends, which lost 6 bases and 2 bases, there was a span of 10 bases. The CDR3 spells CSVRLTNTGELFF. Written as DNA, the CDR3 is TGCAGCGTGAGACTAACAAACACCGGGGAGCTGTTTTTT.

The rearrangement links TRBV15 to TRBJ2-1, with D possibly matching TRBD2 (6 bases). Trimming left V 0 bases short and J 0 bases short, with 9 bases between. The CDR3 is 16 residues long. Germline CDR1 is LNHNV and CDR2 is YYDKDF (reference sequence). The CDR3 region has the DNA TGTGCCACCAGCAGAGATGGGAGGTCCTCCTACAATGAGCAGTTCTTC. Encoded protein: CATSRDGRSSYNEQFF.

The chain joins TRBV9 to TRBJ2-1; 9 positions agree with TRBD2. J was trimmed by 8 bases and V by 4 bases; bases with no gene match: 13. CDR1 is SGDLS, CDR2 YYNGEE, per germline. The CDR3 consists of 16 residues. The CDR3 DNA sequence: TGTGCCAGCAGCTCCCACCCGGGACTAGCTCCCGATGAGCAGTTCTTC. Encoded protein: CASSSHPGLAPDEQFF.

Written as DNA, the CDR3 is TGTGCCAGCAGTCAACAGGGGGTCGGGAACACTGAAGCTTTCTTT. This encodes CASSQQGVGNTEAFF. The rearrangement links TRBV2 to TRBJ1-1; TRBD1 matches 8 bases. Unmatched junction bases numbered 6, after V lost 5 bases and J lost 1 base. CDR1 is SNHLY, CDR2 FYNNEI, per germline. The CDR3 runs 15 residues.

This rearrangement joins TRBV9 to TRBJ1-2; no clear D gene. Trimming shortened V by 0 bases and J by 4 bases, and 10 bases separated the two germline ends. CDR1 and CDR2 (germline): SGDLS, YYNGEE. There are 14 residues in the CDR3. CDR3: CASSVGGGPYGYTF. In DNA form, the CDR3 reads TGTGCCAGCAGCGTAGGGGGAGGACCCTATGGCTACACCTTC.

Here the CDR3 reads CASSSTGAGANVLTF. CDR3 nucleotide sequence: TGCGCCAGCAGCTCCACAGGGGCTGGGGCCAACGTCCTGACTTTC. This chain joins TRBV5-1 and TRBJ2-6, with 7 nucleotides matching TRBD1. The V gene's germline CDR1 is SGHRS and CDR2 YFSETQ. The CDR3 is 15 amino acids. The junction had 2 bases not matched to a gene; V was cut back by 3 bases and J by 2 bases.

The table lists this clone with a count of one. The chain carries TRBV12-5 and TRBJ2-3; D is possibly TRBD2 (5 bases). The germline gives CDR1 LGHNT, CDR2 FRNRAP. The V gene lost 6 bases and the J gene lost 10 bases, with 17 bases spanning the gap. CDR3 length: 13 amino acids. CDR3 residues: CASGDWEIASQYF. The DNA for the CDR3 is TGTGCTAGTGGGGACTGGGAAATAGCGTCGCAGTATTTT.

The rearrangement joins TRBV6-1 to TRBJ2-7; weak D call: TRBD2 (7 bases). Germline CDR1 and CDR2: MNHNS and SASEGT. The CDR3 is made up of 15 amino acids. V shed 7 bases and J shed 0 bases, with 16 bases lying between them. CDR3 residues: CASIGGLTSSYEQYV. CDR3 bases: TGTGCCAGCATCGGGGGGCTAACGAGCTCCTACGAGCAGTACGTC.

The chain combines TRBV6-1 with TRBJ1-1, with D unresolved. The CDR3 spans 14 residues. Trimming pared 10 bases from V and 3 bases from J, leaving 18 bases between. Per germline, CDR1 MNHNS and CDR2 SASEGT. The CDR3 sequence is CAISSSGLDTEAFF. The CDR3 nucleotides read TGTGCCATCTCTTCCAGTGGTCTGGACACTGAAGCTTTCTTT.

The rearrangement joins TRBV19 to TRBJ2-7; possible D gene TRBD2, 5 bases. From germline, CDR1 is LNHDA and CDR2 SQIVND (reference sequence). V lost 4 bases to trimming and J lost 3 bases, with 10 bases between them. There are 13 residues in the CDR3. This CDR3 reads CASSKERRYEQYF. DNA for the CDR3: TGTGCCAGTAGTAAGGAGCGGCGCTACGAGCAGTACTTC.

The CDR3 is CASSLQAIEQFF. CDR3 DNA sequence: TGTGCCAGCAGCCTCCAAGCAATTGAGCAGTTCTTC. The chain combines TRBV7-9 with TRBJ2-1; D is unresolved. Germline loops: CDR1 SEHNR, CDR2 FQNEAQ (reference sequence). The CDR3 length is 12 residues. The V end was cut by 5 bases, the J end by 9 bases, with 11 bases between.

The chain employs TRBV25-1 and TRBJ1-2; D ambiguous. Germline CDR1 reads MGHDK; CDR2 reads SYGVNS. Trimming took 6 bases from V and 2 from J, leaving 7 bases between them. The CDR3 is 12 residues long. The CDR3 protein is CASRPGNYGYTF. Written as DNA, the CDR3 is TGTGCCAGCAGGCCAGGAAACTATGGCTACACCTTC.

This chain links TRBV9 with TRBJ2-2; D may be TRBD2 (5 bases). The ends were cut back, 0 bases at V and 6 bases at J, with 9 bases in the middle. The germline gives CDR1 SGDLS, CDR2 YYNGEE. The CDR3 is 14 amino acids. CDR3 residues: CASSVVSEAGELFF. The CDR3 nucleotides are TGTGCCAGCAGCGTAGTTAGCGAGGCCGGGGAGCTGTTTTTT.

J is TRBJ2-2 and V is TRBV10-3; D may be TRBD2 (5 bases). The CDR3 spans 18 residues. Germline V gives CDR1 ENHRY, CDR2 SYGVKD. The V gene lost 6 bases and the J gene lost 1 base, with 21 bases spanning the gap. Here the CDR3 DNA reads TGTGCCATCAGAGAAAGAAAGCTAGCTCCAAAGAACACCGGGGAGCTGTTTTTT. It specifies CAIRERKLAPKNTGELFF.